This T cell receptor beta chain appears in the sequencing data of a study of blood T cell repertoires in COVID-19 (dated by TCRdb to about 2020). About the full investigation: Samples from collaborators originated in the United States, Italy and Spain and spanned both the acute and convalescent phases of COVID-19. The prospective study material was composed of cDNA or gDNA derived from T cells, B-cell-depleted T cells, or PBMCs. Deeply sampled blood TCRbeta repertoires from subjects exposed to, actively infected with, or recovered from COVID-19 were included in the dataset. The repertoires were released in a freely available public database intended as a resource for research on the immune response to SARS-CoV-2. The samples were drawn from two sources: the first 160 participants of the ongoing ImmuneRACE study, and 1,000 to 1,500 subjects contributed by 6 global collaborators. A de-identified subject ID, COVID-19 status, age in years and sex were almost always included in the sample metadata. HLA class I and class II types, where available, came from metadata supplied by the sample provider rather than from assay-based typing. The study at large found these results: The amount of clinical and demographic metadata varied by source and participant and was provided uncurated.

This clone was observed many times. The specificity of this receptor is unknown. Base qualities were left out, and no much larger clone turns up one base away. TCRbeta CDR3 regions were amplified from genomic DNA using the immunoSEQ Assay, a bias-controlled multiplex PCR. For the original study's pipeline: Within the assay, amplification of reference gene primers was used to estimate how many nucleated cells each sample contained. To quantify the absolute abundance of each unique TCRbeta CDR3 rearrangement, sequence reads were collapsed and filtered. For each sample, productive Simpson clonality was calculated as the square root of Simpson's diversity index across productive rearrangements. Drawn from immuneACCESS, this table holds only the in-frame rearrangements with V and J called that TCRdb kept. Clones are partly lost; checked studies trace under half to an unresolved V gene and leave the rest unexplained. For V, J and clone size, that table is used; D and trimming come from the DNA. The sample table lists about 190,000 clones, under 80% of them with a count of one. The top ten clones comprise 13% of the sample.

A second Seattle source provided samples from volunteer blood donors who had recovered from COVID-19. Collaborating institutions collected whole blood in K2EDTA tubes following their own protocols. For TCRbeta analysis, collaborator samples were shipped as frozen whole blood, as isolated PBMCs, or as DNA extracted from either sample type. Based on the germline V gene (reference sequence), the CDR1 and CDR2 sequences are LGHDT and YNNKEL. From the cysteine through the phenylalanine, the CDR3 covers 15 amino acids. The DNA shown is the 45-base CDR3, in frame from base 1. Germline trimming: 4 bases from V, 3 bases from J; junction bases outside gene matches: 4.

The V and J genes are TRBV3-1 (or the pseudogene TRBV3-2) and TRBJ1-2; the junction holds 11 bases that match TRBD1. The sequenced material came from peripheral blood. The clonotype was recovered from a man aged 45-65 years who had recovered from COVID-19. The CDR3 amino acid sequence is: CASSLGTGGYYGYTF. The DNA reads TGTGCCAGCAGCCTCGGGACAGGGGGATACTATGGCTACACCTTC.